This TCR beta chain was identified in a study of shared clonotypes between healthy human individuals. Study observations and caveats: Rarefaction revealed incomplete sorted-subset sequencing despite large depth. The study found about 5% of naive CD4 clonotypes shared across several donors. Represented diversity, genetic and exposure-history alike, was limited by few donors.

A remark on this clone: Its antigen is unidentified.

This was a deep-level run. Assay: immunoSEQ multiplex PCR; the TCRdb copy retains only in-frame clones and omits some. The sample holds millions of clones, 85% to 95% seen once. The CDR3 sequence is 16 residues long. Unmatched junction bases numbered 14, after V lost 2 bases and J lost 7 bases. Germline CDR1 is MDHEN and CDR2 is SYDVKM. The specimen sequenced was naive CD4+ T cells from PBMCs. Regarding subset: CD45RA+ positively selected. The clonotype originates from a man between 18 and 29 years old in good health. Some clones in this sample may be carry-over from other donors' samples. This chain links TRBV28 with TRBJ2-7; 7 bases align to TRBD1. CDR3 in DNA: TGTGCCAGCAGTTTAGGGTTTGGGACAGCCCAACTGGAGCAGTACTTC. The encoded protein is CASSLGFGTAQLEQYF.